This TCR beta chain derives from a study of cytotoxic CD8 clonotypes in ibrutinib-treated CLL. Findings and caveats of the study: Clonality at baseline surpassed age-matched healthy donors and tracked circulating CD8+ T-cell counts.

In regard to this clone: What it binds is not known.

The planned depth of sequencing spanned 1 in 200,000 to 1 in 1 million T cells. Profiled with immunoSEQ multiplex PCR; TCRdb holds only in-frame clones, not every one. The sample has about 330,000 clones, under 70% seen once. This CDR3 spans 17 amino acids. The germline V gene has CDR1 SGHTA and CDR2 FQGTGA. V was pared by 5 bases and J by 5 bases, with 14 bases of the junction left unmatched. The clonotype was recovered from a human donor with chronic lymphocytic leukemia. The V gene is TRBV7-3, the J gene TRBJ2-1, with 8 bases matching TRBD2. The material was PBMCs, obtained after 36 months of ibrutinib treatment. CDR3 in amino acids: CASSLRGGLFEDNEQFF. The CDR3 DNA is TGTGCCAGCAGCCTTCGGGGGGGCCTATTTGAAGACAATGAGCAGTTCTTC.